The subject of this entry is one T cell receptor beta chain. These data come from a study of metastatic and nonmetastatic thyroid tumors. Each patient came to thyroid surgery without any prior treatment (of any kind). With MiXCR, TCRdb called clones anew from the PCR reads. This table holds roughly 19,000 clones, more than 30% found once. Trimming cost V 5 bases and J 0 bases, with 12 bases left between them. From germline, CDR1 is SGHAT and CDR2 FQDESV (reference sequence). This CDR3 spans 15 amino acids. The chain carries TRBV11-1 and TRBJ2-3; D is perhaps TRBD1 (6 bases). Sequences were obtained from tumor tissue. This TCR was sampled from a female donor with papillary thyroid cancer or a benign thyroid nodule (not recorded which). Some clones in this sample may be carry-over from other donors' samples. CDR3 nucleotide sequence: TGTGCCAGCAGCCTACAGGGTAGGAGCACAGATACGCAGTATTTT. This translates into CASSLQGRSTDTQYF.